A selection of T cell receptor beta chains follows, all from one sample in a study of T cells in Graves' hyperthyroidism and ophthalmopathy. Using its own MiXCR run on the multiplex PCR reads, TCRdb lists one record per CDR3 protein. The sample contains about 360,000 distinct CDR3 sequences, about a sixth of which appear only once. Material for sequencing was blood. These TCRs come from a woman aged 18-29 years with Graves' hyperthyroidism that later progressed to Graves' ophthalmopathy. The CDR3 runs from the conserved cysteine through the conserved F or W. A D gene is named only where the DNA matches it firmly. Not all rows give a size; the values are once, few, many and, for expanded clones, a class.

>many|.|TRBJ2-1|TRBV5-1
TGCGCCAGCAGCGTACCGGACAGCTACAATGAGCAGTTCTTC
CASSVPDSYNEQFF
>many|.|TRBJ1-1|TRBV5-1
TGCGCCAGCAGCGTTGGTAAAGGATTGAACACTGAAGCTTTCTTT
CASSVGKGLNTEAFF
>.|.|TRBJ2-1|TRBV19
TGTGCCAGTATTGGGACTTGGGATGAGCAGTTCTTC
CASIGTWDEQFF
>.|.|TRBJ1-2|TRBV19
TGTGCCAGTAGTCCGGGAGACCAGGGAATCTTGAGGTATGGCTACACCTTC
CASSPGDQGILRYGYTF
>.|TRBD1|TRBJ2-7|TRBV7-9
TGTGCCAGCAGCTACCCGACCGGGACAGGTCTCTACGAGCAGTACTTC
CASSYPTGTGLYEQYF
>many|.|TRBJ2-5|TRBV28
TGTGCCAGCGGTAGAAGTAGCAGCCAAGAGACCCAGTACTTC
CASGRSSSQETQYF
>few|.|TRBJ2-3|TRBV9
TGTGCCAGCAGCCCTTCCAGCACAGATACGCAGTATTTT
CASSPSSTDTQYF
>many|.|TRBJ2-2|TRBV20-1
TGCAGTGCCTTCCGGGGGGCGAGCACCGGGGAGCTGTTTTTT
CSAFRGASTGELFF
>many|.|TRBJ1-1|TRBV30
TGTGCCTGGAGCGACTCGCTCGGCACTGAAGCTTTCTTT
CAWSDSLGTEAFF
>.|TRBD2|TRBJ2-7|TRBV15
TGTGCCACCAGCAGCGGGAGGGGGTGGAACTACGAGCAGTACTTC
CATSSGRGWNYEQYF
>.|TRBD1|TRBJ1-2|TRBV12-5
TGTGCTAGTGGTTTGGTAGGACAGGCCAAAGGCTATGACTACACCTTC
CASGLVGQAKGYDYTF
>.|.|TRBJ2-7|TRBV19
TGTGCCAGTAGTATGTCAGGGGGGCCCTACGAGCAGTACTTC
CASSMSGGPYEQYF
>.|TRBD2|TRBJ2-2|TRBV6-2/TRBV6-3
TGTGCCAGCAGTTACTCGCTAGCGGGAGTCGACACCGGGGAGCCGTTTTTT
CASSYSLAGVDTGEPFF
>.|.|TRBJ2-5|TRBV7-9
TGTGCCAGCAGCTTCCCCGGGACGACCTACCAAGAGACCCAGTACTTC
CASSFPGTTYQETQYF
>many|TRBD1|TRBJ1-2|TRBV28
TGTGCCAGCAGTTTAGGGACAGCTAACTATGGCTACACCTTC
CASSLGTANYGYTF
>many|.|TRBJ1-5|TRBV7-8
TGTGCCAGCAGCTTAGCCCGGGACTTTCAGCATTTT
CASSLARDFQHF
>many|.|TRBJ2-7|TRBV28
TGTGCCAGCAGCATCTCCCCCGAGCAGTACTTC
CASSISPEQYF
>.|TRBD1|TRBJ1-5|TRBV2
TGTGCCAGCAGCTCACAGGGGACTAGGGGAGCGCCCCAGCATTTT
CASSSQGTRGAPQHF
>many|TRBD2|TRBJ2-1|TRBV7-8
TGTGCCAGCAGCTTCCTAGCGGCAGACTACAATGAGCAGTTCTTC
CASSFLAADYNEQFF
>many|TRBD1|TRBJ2-3|TRBV7-9
TGTGCCAGCAGCCCGGGACAGAGCACAGATACGCAGTATTTT
CASSPGQSTDTQYF
>.|.|TRBJ1-3|TRBV6-5
TGTGCCAGCAGTTACTCCCAGGGCCCCTCTGGAAACACCATATATTTT
CASSYSQGPSGNTIYF
>many|.|TRBJ2-7|TRBV12-3/TRBV12-4
TGTGCCAGCAGTTTAAGCGTGAATACAGTGAGCTCCTACGAGCAGTACTTC
CASSLSVNTVSSYEQYF